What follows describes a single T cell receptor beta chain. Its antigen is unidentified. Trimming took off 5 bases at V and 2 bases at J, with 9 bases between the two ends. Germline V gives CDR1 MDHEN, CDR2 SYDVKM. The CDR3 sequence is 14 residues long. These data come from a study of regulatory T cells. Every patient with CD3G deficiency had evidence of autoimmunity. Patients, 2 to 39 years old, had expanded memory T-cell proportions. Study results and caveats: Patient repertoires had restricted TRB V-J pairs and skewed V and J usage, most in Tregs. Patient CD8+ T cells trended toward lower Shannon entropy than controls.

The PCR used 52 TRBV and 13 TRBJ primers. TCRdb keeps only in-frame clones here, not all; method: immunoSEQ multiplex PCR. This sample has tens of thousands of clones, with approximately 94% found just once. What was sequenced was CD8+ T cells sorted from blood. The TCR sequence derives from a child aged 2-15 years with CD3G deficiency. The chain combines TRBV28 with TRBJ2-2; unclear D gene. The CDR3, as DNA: TGTGCCAGCAGTCCCCTCAGTAACACCGGGGAGCTGTTTTTT. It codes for CASSPLSNTGELFF.